This entry is about one TCR beta chain. Its antigen remains unidentified. RNA transcripts provided the source from which TCR beta CDR3 regions were amplified. First-round RT-PCR targeting the TCR CDR3 was performed with the HTBI primer set. Each CDR3 protein is one row after TCRdb ran MiXCR on the multiplex PCR reads. The sample lists about 770,000 distinct CDR3 sequences; around 20% were seen once. The data stem from a study of T cells in Graves' hyperthyroidism and ophthalmopathy. Exclusion of patients followed from uncontrolled infection, other autoimmune disease, pregnancy or lactation. Progressors' blood was drawn at hyperthyroidism diagnosis, before ophthalmopathy symptoms. Looked up from germline, CDR1 is SQVTM and CDR2 is ANQGSEA. The CDR3 length is 11 residues. V was cut by 6 bases and J by 8 bases, with 11 bases left in between. Study conclusions and caveats: Among clonotypes expanded in thyroid above 0.001, most were also found in blood.

Sequencing was done on a sample of blood. The clonotype originates from a woman in her 50s with Graves' hyperthyroidism that later progressed to Graves' ophthalmopathy. This chain connects TRBV29-1 to TRBJ2-1; unclear D gene. CDR3 sequence (DNA): TGCAGCGTAGGCCCCGGCGATGAGCAGTTCTTC. It encodes CSVGPGDEQFF.